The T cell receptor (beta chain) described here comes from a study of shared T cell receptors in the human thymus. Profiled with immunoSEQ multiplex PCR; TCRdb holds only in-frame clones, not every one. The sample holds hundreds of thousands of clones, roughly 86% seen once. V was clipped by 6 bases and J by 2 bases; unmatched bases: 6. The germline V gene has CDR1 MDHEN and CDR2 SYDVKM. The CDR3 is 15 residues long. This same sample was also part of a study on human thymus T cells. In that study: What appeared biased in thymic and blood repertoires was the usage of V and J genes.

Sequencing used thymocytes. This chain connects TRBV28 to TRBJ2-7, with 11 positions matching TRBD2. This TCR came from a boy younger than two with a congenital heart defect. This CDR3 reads CASSFRLAGPYEQYF. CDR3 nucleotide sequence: TGTGCCAGCAGCTTCAGACTAGCGGGACCCTACGAGCAGTACTTC.